This is a list of T cell receptor beta chains from one sample in a study of T cells in narcolepsy. Assay used: immunoSEQ multiplex PCR; TCRdb lists only in-frame clones, some missing. This sample has roughly 25,000 clones; approximately 85% occur once, and the top ten carry roughly 10%. Source material: memory (CD45RA-) CD4+ T cells from blood. These receptors originate from a human donor in good health. The CDR3 runs from the conserved cysteine through the conserved F or W. Fields, in order: D gene, J gene, clone size, V gene, CDR3 protein, CDR3 DNA. D genes are given only for firm matches. A clone size is listed for some rows: how often the clone was seen (once, few, many), or a class if it is expanded.

NA | TRBJ2-3 | NA | TRBV6-1 | CASSTARSTDTQYF | TGTGCCAGCAGTACCGCAAGGAGCACAGATACGCAGTATTTT
NA | TRBJ2-7 | NA | TRBV11-2 | CASSLMVGVNEQYF | TGTGCCAGCAGCCTTATGGTAGGGGTAAACGAGCAGTACTTC
TRBD1 | TRBJ1-4 | NA | TRBV29-1 | CSVAFMGQGNEKLFF | TGCAGCGTAGCTTTTATGGGACAGGGTAATGAAAAACTGTTTTTT
NA | TRBJ2-5 | NA | TRBV11-2 | CASSLSGGQETQYF | TGTGCCAGCAGCTTATCCGGGGGCCAAGAGACCCAGTACTTC
NA | TRBJ1-4 | NA | TRBV7-9 | CASSHIHGEKLFF | TGTGCCAGCAGCCATATCCACGGTGAAAAACTGTTTTTT
TRBD2 | TRBJ2-1 | NA | TRBV2 | CASKRTSGSEQFF | TGTGCCAGCAAGAGGACTAGCGGTAGTGAGCAGTTCTTC
NA | TRBJ2-1 | NA | TRBV11-3 | CASSQGGGSYNEQFF | TGTGCCAGCAGCCAGGGAGGGGGCTCGTACAATGAGCAGTTCTTC
NA | TRBJ1-4 | NA | TRBV28 | CASSALTGSGEKLFF | TGTGCCAGCAGTGCCTTAACAGGGTCCGGTGAAAAACTGTTTTTT
TRBD2 | TRBJ2-3 | once | TRBV7-3 | CASSLTGARPGLAGGLRADTQYF | TGTGCCAGCAGCTTAACTGGGGCCCGACCGGGACTAGCGGGAGGCTTGAGGGCAGATACGCAGTATTTT
NA | TRBJ2-7 | NA | TRBV5-6 | CASSLGLGNLEQYF | TGTGCCAGCAGCTTGGGACTAGGAAACCTCGAGCAGTACTTC
NA | TRBJ1-4 | NA | TRBV7-6 | CASSPTGSATNEKLFF | TGTGCCAGCAGCCCCACAGGGTCTGCAACTAATGAAAAACTGTTTTTT
TRBD1 | TRBJ2-7 | NA | TRBV28 | CASRRQGESEQYF | TGTGCCAGCAGAAGGCAGGGGGAGAGCGAGCAGTACTTC
NA | TRBJ2-3 | NA | TRBV11-2 | CASSLAWLTSRRDTQYF | TGTGCCAGCAGCTTAGCATGGCTAACCAGTAGGAGAGATACGCAGTATTTT
NA | TRBJ1-2 | NA | TRBV18 | CASSLLDTNYGYTF | TGTGCCAGCTCACTATTGGACACGAACTATGGCTACACCTTC
NA | TRBJ1-5 | NA | TRBV5-3 | CARRPPGVADQPQHF | TGTGCCAGAAGACCACCGGGGGTGGCTGATCAGCCCCAGCATTTT
TRBD2 | TRBJ2-3 | NA | TRBV28 | CASRLAGGVADTQYF | TGTGCCAGCAGGTTAGCGGGAGGAGTCGCAGATACGCAGTATTTT
TRBD1 | TRBJ1-2 | NA | TRBV28 | CASSPGQGNYGYTF | TGTGCCAGCAGCCCGGGACAGGGTAACTATGGCTACACCTTC
NA | TRBJ2-5 | NA | TRBV15 | CATSRTKGPGVAQYF | TGTGCCACCAGCAGAACTAAGGGCCCCGGGGTGGCCCAGTACTTC
TRBD2 | TRBJ2-5 | few | TRBV28 | CASTNTGLAETQYF | TGTGCCAGCACCAATACCGGACTAGCTGAGACCCAGTACTTC
TRBD2 | TRBJ2-3 | NA | TRBV5-1 | CASSTSGNHDTQYF | TGCGCCAGCAGCACAAGCGGGAACCACGATACGCAGTATTTT
NA | TRBJ2-5 | NA | TRBV4-1 | CASSQDTGRETQYF | TGCGCCAGCAGCCAAGATACAGGGAGGGAGACCCAGTACTTC
NA | TRBJ1-5 | NA | TRBV6-5 | CASSQGGGNQPQHF | TGTGCCAGCAGTCAGGGTGGAGGCAATCAGCCCCAGCATTTT
NA | TRBJ2-4 | NA | TRBV28 | CASSLSLGAAKNIQYF | TGTGCCAGCAGTTTGTCCTTAGGAGCTGCCAAAAACATTCAGTACTTC
NA | TRBJ2-5 | NA | TRBV28 | CASSEEGSQYF | TGTGCCAGCAGTGAGGAAGGGTCTCAGTACTTC
TRBD1 | TRBJ1-5 | NA | TRBV9 | CASGTGGVQPQHF | TGTGCCAGCGGAACAGGGGGCGTTCAGCCCCAGCATTTT
NA | TRBJ1-2 | NA | TRBV7-9 | CASSLGDRLNYGYTF | TGTGCCAGCAGCTTAGGTGACAGGCTCAACTATGGCTACACCTTC
NA | TRBJ1-2 | NA | TRBV28 | CASSLLVNPGGYTF | TGTGCCAGCAGTTTATTAGTCAACCCGGGTGGCTACACCTTC
NA | TRBJ1-4 | NA | TRBV6-5 | CASSYVVRLKLFF | TGTGCCAGCAGTTACGTGGTACGGCTTAAACTGTTTTTT
TRBD1 | TRBJ1-1 | NA | TRBV30 | CAWSPHRGRAEAFF | TGTGCCTGGAGTCCCCACAGGGGAAGGGCTGAAGCTTTCTTT
NA | TRBJ1-2 | NA | TRBV5-5 | CASLLGTQTYGYTF | TGTGCCAGCCTACTTGGCACTCAGACCTATGGCTACACCTTC
NA | TRBJ2-7 | once | TRBV5-1 | CASSKQGLEQYF | TGCGCCAGCAGCAAGCAGGGACTTGAGCAGTACTTC
NA | TRBJ2-7 | once | TRBV7-2 | CASSPGHGGGNEQYF | TGTGCCAGCAGCCCCGGACACGGGGGTGGTAATGAGCAGTACTTC
TRBD2 | TRBJ2-1 | NA | TRBV28 | CASSSAGTSPFF | TGTGCCAGCAGTTCCGCCGGGACTAGCCCGTTCTTC
NA | TRBJ2-1 | NA | TRBV6-5 | CASRSLGDNEQFF | TGTGCCAGCAGATCCTTGGGGGACAATGAGCAGTTCTTC
NA | TRBJ1-1 | NA | TRBV28 | CASSHNLDTEAFF | TGTGCCAGCAGTCACAATTTGGACACTGAAGCTTTCTTT
TRBD2 | TRBJ2-3 | NA | TRBV11-3 | CASSFRLAGDTTDTQYF | TGTGCCAGCAGCTTTCGACTAGCGGGAGATACCACAGATACGCAGTATTTT
NA | TRBJ2-7 | NA | TRBV4-3 | CASSQESANPLYEQYF | TGCGCCAGCAGCCAAGAATCAGCGAACCCTCTGTACGAGCAGTACTTC
NA | TRBJ1-2 | NA | TRBV5-6 | CASSLDGTDYGYTF | TGTGCCAGCAGCTTGGACGGGACGGACTATGGCTACACCTTC
NA | TRBJ2-4 | few | TRBV7-2 | CASSPETRLSIQYF | TGTGCCAGCAGCCCAGAGACTCGACTGTCCATTCAGTACTTC
TRBD1 | TRBJ1-2 | NA | TRBV9 | CASSVASGGGYGYTF | TGTGCCAGCAGCGTAGCGTCAGGGGGAGGGTATGGCTACACCTTC
TRBD1 | TRBJ1-4 | NA | TRBV18 | CASSPSTGSEKLFF | TGTGCCAGCTCACCATCGACAGGGTCTGAAAAACTGTTTTTT
TRBD1 | TRBJ2-7 | NA | TRBV7-6 | CASSLEGQGAGEQYF | TGTGCCAGCAGCTTAGAGGGACAGGGGGCGGGTGAGCAGTACTTC
TRBD1 | TRBJ1-2 | NA | TRBV5-1 | CASRQTGSSNYGYTF | TGCGCCAGCAGGCAGACAGGGAGCTCTAACTATGGCTACACCTTC
TRBD1 | TRBJ2-7 | once | TRBV7-2 | CASSGGQGAYEQYF | TGTGCCAGCAGCGGGGGACAGGGGGCCTACGAGCAGTACTTC